The T cell receptor (beta chain) under discussion was sequenced for a study of blood T cell repertoires in COVID-19. The CDR3 sequence is 17 residues long. Trimming cost V 4 bases and J 2 bases; bases outside gene matches: 15. Germline V CDR1 and CDR2: SQVTM, ANQGSEA. The assay was immunoSEQ multiplex PCR, and TCRdb's table has in-frame clones only and misses some. The table has under 300,000 clones, roughly 77% seen once; the top ten hold around 3.2%. The TCR was taken from an elderly woman with acute or convalescent COVID-19. The gene calls are TRBV29-1 and TRBJ1-2, with 8 nucleotides matching TRBD1. Sequenced sample: peripheral blood. CDR3 residues: CSVGGTGTDLVNYGYTF. CDR3 nucleotide sequence: TGCAGCGTTGGTGGGACAGGCACGGACCTCGTGAACTATGGCTACACCTTC.